This T cell receptor beta chain was sequenced during a study of blood T cell repertoires in COVID-19. Trimming shortened V by 2 bases and J by 7 bases, and 10 bases separated the two germline ends. The CDR3 has 13 residues. Germline lookup yields CDR1 SGHDT and CDR2 YYEEEE. Clones were sequenced by immunoSEQ multiplex PCR, and TCRdb holds only the in-frame ones, with some missing. In the table there are 300,000 to 350,000 clones, 87% of which are singletons. The TCR originated in a man younger than 35 with active or convalescent COVID-19. The J gene is TRBJ2-1, the V gene TRBV5-6; D not certain. The sequenced sample consisted of peripheral blood. CDR3: CASSFGAVNEQFF. As DNA, the CDR3 is TGTGCCAGCAGCTTTGGAGCAGTGAATGAGCAGTTCTTC.